Sequencing of this T cell receptor (beta chain) was carried out in a study of T-cell reconstitution after alpha-beta-depleted transplantation in children. This clonotype was detected a few times. During its preparation, the TCRbeta library received unique molecular identifiers. One entry per CDR3 protein results from TCRdb running MiXCR on the PCR reads. The sample includes around 340,000 distinct CDR3 sequences, less than 15% seen only once; the top ten take about 3.9%. This CDR3 is 13 amino acids long. V lost 7 bases to trimming and J lost 5 bases, with 14 bases between them. Germline lookup yields CDR1 MNHNS and CDR2 SASEGT.

The sample in question was PBMCs, obtained from the stem cell graft. This chain links TRBV6-1 with TRBJ1-1, with D possibly matching TRBD1 (5 bases). The source is a human donor who donated a stem cell graft to a child with Fanconi anemia. In DNA form, the CDR3 reads TGTGCCAGCATCAAGAGGGGCAGGACTGAAGCTTTCTTT. This codes for CASIKRGRTEAFF.